This section outlines one T cell receptor (beta chain) sequence together with its context. CDR1 is MNHEY, CDR2 SMNVEV, per germline (reference sequence). This CDR3 spans 17 amino acids. The V and J ends lost 1 base and 4 bases respectively, with 17 bases between them. Clones were sequenced by immunoSEQ multiplex PCR, and TCRdb holds only the in-frame ones, with some missing. The sample shows about 81,000 clones, around 84% of them seen only once. These data originate in a study of OX40 agonist ivuxolimab in advanced cancers. Study at large: Patients in dose escalation had liver, melanoma, kidney or head and neck cancers.

The source of this sequence is an adult with an advanced solid tumor such as melanoma, head and neck, liver or kidney cancer. The chain is built from TRBV27 and TRBJ1-5; a weak D match, TRBD1 (6 bases). Source: CD4+ or CD8+ T cells sorted from blood, taken in a trial of the OX40 agonist ivuxolimab. CDR3 amino acids: CASSLWGGQGGNQPQHF. CDR3 in DNA: TGTGCCAGCAGTTTATGGGGGGGGCAGGGAGGGAATCAGCCCCAGCATTTT.